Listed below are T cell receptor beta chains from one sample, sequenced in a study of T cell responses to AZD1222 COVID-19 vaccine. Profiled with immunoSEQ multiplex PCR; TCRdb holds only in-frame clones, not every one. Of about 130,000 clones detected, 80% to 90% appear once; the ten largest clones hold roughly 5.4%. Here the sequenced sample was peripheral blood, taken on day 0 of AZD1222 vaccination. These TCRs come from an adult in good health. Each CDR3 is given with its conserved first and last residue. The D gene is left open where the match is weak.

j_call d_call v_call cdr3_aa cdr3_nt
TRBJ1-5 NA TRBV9 CASSTTGRRGQPQHF TGTGCCAGCAGCACAACCGGACGGCGGGGTCAGCCCCAGCATTTT
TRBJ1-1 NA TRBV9 CASSKRDGGTEAFF TGTGCCAGCAGCAAGCGGGACGGAGGCACTGAAGCTTTCTTT
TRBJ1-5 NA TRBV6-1 CASSARGDDSNQPQHF TGTGCCAGCAGTGCCCGGGGGGACGATAGCAATCAGCCCCAGCATTTT
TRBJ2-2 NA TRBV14 CASSQALNTGELFF TGTGCCAGCAGCCAAGCCCTCAACACCGGGGAGCTGTTTTTT
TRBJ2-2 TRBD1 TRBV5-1 CASSLRQGTGELFF TGCGCCAGCAGCTTGCGACAGGGGACCGGGGAGCTGTTTTTT
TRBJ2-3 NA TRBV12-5 CAVGRETDTQYF TGTGCTGTGGGCAGGGAAACAGATACGCAGTATTTT
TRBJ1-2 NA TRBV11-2 CASSRGGTGYTF TGTGCCAGCAGCCGGGGCGGGACTGGCTACACCTTC
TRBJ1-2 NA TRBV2 CASNRDAREKAYGYTF TGTGCCAGCAACAGGGACGCACGGGAAAAGGCATATGGCTACACCTTC
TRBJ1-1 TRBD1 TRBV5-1 CASSLGQGGVNTEAFF TGCGCCAGCAGCTTGGGACAGGGCGGGGTGAACACTGAAGCTTTCTTT
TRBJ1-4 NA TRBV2 CASSERPEKLFF TGTGCCAGCAGTGAACGTCCTGAAAAACTGTTTTTT